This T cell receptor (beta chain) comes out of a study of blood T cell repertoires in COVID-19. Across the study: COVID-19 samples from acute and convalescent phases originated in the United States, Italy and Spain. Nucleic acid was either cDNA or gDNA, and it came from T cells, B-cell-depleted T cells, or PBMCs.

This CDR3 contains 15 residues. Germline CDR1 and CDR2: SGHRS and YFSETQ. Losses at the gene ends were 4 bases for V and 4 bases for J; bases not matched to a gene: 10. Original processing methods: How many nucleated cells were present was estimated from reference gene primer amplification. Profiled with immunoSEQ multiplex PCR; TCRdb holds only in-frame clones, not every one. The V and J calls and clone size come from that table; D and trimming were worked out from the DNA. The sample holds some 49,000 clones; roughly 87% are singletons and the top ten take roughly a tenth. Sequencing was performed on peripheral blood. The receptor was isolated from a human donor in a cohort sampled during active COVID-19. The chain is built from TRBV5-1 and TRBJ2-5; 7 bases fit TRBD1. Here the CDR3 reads CASSLTGNFRETQYF. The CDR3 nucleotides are TGCGCCAGCAGCCTGACAGGGAACTTCCGAGAGACCCAGTACTTC. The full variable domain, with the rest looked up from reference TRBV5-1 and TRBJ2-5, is KAGVTQTPRYLIKTRGQQVTLSCSPISGHRSVSWYQQTPGQGLQFLFEYFSETQRNKGNFPGRFSGRQFSNSRSEMNVSTLELGDSALYLCASSLTGNFRETQYFGPGTRLLVL.